What follows are 14 T cell receptor beta chains derived from one specimen sequenced in a study of blood T cells in healthy people across ages (dated by TCRdb to 2013 to 2016). The library was prepared using 5' RACE. TCRdb lists the instrument as Illumina HiSeq 2500. A second PCR of roughly 6 to 11 cycles was run with a J-beta primer mix and a sample-barcoded 5' primer. TCRdb reran the public reads through fastp at Q25 and MiXCR, keeping productive beta chains. Records with the same CDR3 protein are collapsed into one entry carrying the most frequent genes and DNA. Counted in this sample were about 1.5 million distinct CDR3 sequences; around 42% of them appeared once. Together, the top ten hold under 8% of the sample. Sequenced: blood. The receptor source for this set is a woman aged 18-30 years in good health.

The chain uses TRBV20-1 and TRBJ1-5; TRBD1 matches 12 bases. Trimming took 3 bases from V and 0 from J; bases not matched to a gene: 9. Germline V lookup: CDR1 DFQATT, CDR2 SNEGSKA (reference sequence). CDR3 length: 18 residues. The CDR3 bases are TGCAGTGCTAGTACCGGGACAGGGGGCGCACGTAGCAATCAGCCCCAGCATTTT. Protein sequence: CSASTGTGGARSNQPQHF.

Notes on this clonotype: The junction differs from germline at one of its ends, possibly a read error. The chain uses TRBV6-2 or TRBV6-3 and TRBJ2-1; D is possibly TRBD2 (6 bases). The J call is doubtful: the DNA matches TRBJ2-7 better. Per the germline V gene, CDR1 is MNHEY and CDR2 is SVGEGT. The CDR3 runs to 13 residues. In DNA form, the CDR3 reads TGTGCCAGCGGCGGGACCCCGACCTATGAGCAGTACTTC. Translating gives CASGGTPTYEQYF.

This clonotype was counted a few times. The chain couples TRBV7-9 to TRBJ1-3, with D hard to call. V was cut by 8 bases and J by 0 bases, with 11 bases left in between. The CDR3 is 14 amino acids. Germline assignment: CDR1 SEHNR and CDR2 FQNEAQ (reference sequence). As DNA, the CDR3 is TGTGCCAGCGTCGAGGGCAACTCTGGAAACACCATATATTTT. Its protein is CASVEGNSGNTIYF.

The chain recombines TRBV20-1 with TRBJ2-7; tentative D call: TRBD2 (6 bases). This CDR3 spans 14 amino acids. Germline V gene sequence: CDR1 DFQATT, CDR2 SNEGSKA (reference sequence). V lost 0 bases, J lost 3 bases, and 12 bases lay in between. This CDR3 is CSARDRNGSYEQYF. In nucleotides, the CDR3 is TGCAGTGCTAGAGATCGAAACGGGAGCTACGAGCAGTACTTC.

J is TRBJ2-5 and V is TRBV27; D may match TRBD1 or TRBD2 (5 bases each). Germline assignment: CDR1 MNHEY and CDR2 SMNVEV (reference sequence). The germline V and J ends were trimmed by 5 bases and 1 base, with 14 bases remaining between them. CDR3 length equals 15 residues. DNA of the CDR3: TGTGCCAGCAGTCCCCCGGGACGGACCCAAGAGACCCAGTACTTC. This codes for CASSPPGRTQETQYF.

The chain uses TRBV6-1 and TRBJ1-2; 12 bases fit TRBD1. Germline assignment: CDR1 MNHNS and CDR2 SASEGT. After removal of 6 bases from V and 8 bases from J, the junction contained 16 bases not matched to a gene. CDR3 length: 17 residues. In DNA form, the CDR3 reads TGTGCCAGCAGATTGCGGGGACAGGGGGCCCCGGTTGGGGGCTACACCTTC. Protein: CASRLRGQGAPVGGYTF.

The V call is TRBV9, the J call TRBJ2-1, with TRBD1 matching over 7 bases. The V and J ends lost 3 bases and 8 bases, in that order; junction bases with no gene match: 8. CDR3 length equals 14 residues. Germline lookup yields CDR1 SGDLS and CDR2 YYNGEE. The CDR3 is CASSETTGIHEQFF. The CDR3 nucleotides are TGTGCCAGCAGCGAAACGACAGGGATCCATGAGCAGTTCTTC. The variable domain in full, completed from reference TRBV9 and TRBJ2-1, reads DSGVTQTPKHLITATGQRVTLRCSPRSGDLSVYWYQQSLDQGLQFLIQYYNGEERAKGNILERFSAQQFPDLHSELNLSSLELGDSALYFCASSETTGIHEQFFGPGTRLTVL.

The chain carries TRBV12-3 or TRBV12-4 and TRBJ2-3; TRBD2 aligns across 12 bases. The CDR3 length is 14 residues. J was trimmed by 7 bases and V by 3 bases; bases with no gene match: 2. The CDR3: CASSLTSGSYTQYF. CDR3 nucleotide sequence: TGTGCCAGCAGTTTGACTAGCGGGAGTTATACGCAGTATTTT.

The chain recombines TRBV5-1 with TRBJ2-2, with D perhaps TRBD2 (5 bases). V dropped 3 bases and J dropped 3 bases, with 6 bases sitting between them. Germline V CDR1 and CDR2: SGHRS, YFSETQ. This CDR3 has 13 residues. The CDR3, as DNA: TGCGCCAGCAGCTCGGGGTACACCGGGGAGCTGTTTTTT. This sequence encodes CASSSGYTGELFF.

In nucleotides, the CDR3 is TGCGCCAGCAGCCAGAGGGGTGGCGGAGCCTCCCAAGAGACCCAGTACTTC. Translating it yields CASSQRGGGASQETQYF. V usage is TRBV4-1 and J usage is TRBJ2-5; D is tentatively TRBD1 or TRBD2 (5 bases each). Deletions cut 3 bases from V and 1 base from J, with 18 bases between. The CDR3 covers 17 residues. CDR1 is MGHRA and CDR2 is YSYEKL in the germline V gene.

The chain is built from TRBV6-5 and TRBJ2-1; 9 bases line up with TRBD1. Germline-derived CDR1 and CDR2 are MNHEY and SVGAGI. The CDR3 is 15 amino acids. With 6 bases clipped from V and 3 bases from J, the junction kept 6 bases outside the gene matches. In DNA, the CDR3 is TGTGCCAGCAGCTCCGGGACAGGGTACTACAATGAGCAGTTCTTC. Translation: CASSSGTGYYNEQFF.

The chain couples TRBV2 to TRBJ2-3; weak D call: TRBD2 (5 bases). CDR1 and CDR2 from the germline V gene are SNHLY and FYNNEI. The CDR3 contains 13 residues. Trimming cost V 11 bases and J 3 bases, with 15 bases left between them. The CDR3: CASKDWETDTQYF. CDR3 nucleotide sequence: TGTGCCTCCAAGGATTGGGAGACAGATACGCAGTATTTT. Full variable domain (missing parts from reference TRBV2 and TRBJ2-3): EPEVTQTPSHQVTQMGQEVILRCVPISNHLYFYWYRQILGQKVEFLVSFYNNEISEKSEIFDDQFSVERPDGSNFTLKIRSTKLEDSAMYFCASKDWETDTQYFGPGTRLTVL.

The chain couples TRBV11-2 to TRBJ2-7; D is perhaps TRBD1 or TRBD2 (6 bases each). CDR3 length: 15 amino acids. Trimming took off 6 bases at V and 1 base at J, with 16 bases between the two ends. CDR1 is SGHAT, CDR2 FQNNGV, per germline. The CDR3, as DNA: TGTGCCAGCAGTCAAGGGGGGCAGGCTTCCTACGAGCAGTACTTC. This gives the protein CASSQGGQASYEQYF.

V gene TRBV28 combines with J gene TRBJ2-1, with TRBD1 as a possible D gene (6 bases). Germline V lookup: CDR1 MDHEN, CDR2 SYDVKM. The CDR3 sequence is 12 residues long. Trimming took off 6 bases at V and 10 bases at J, with 13 bases between the two ends. CDR3 nucleotides: TGTGCCAGCAGGGATACAGGGACCGAGCAGTTCTTC. This codes for CASRDTGTEQFF. Based on the CDR3 plus reference TRBV28 and TRBJ2-1, the full variable domain is DVKVTQSSRYLVKRTGEKVFLECVQDMDHENMFWYRQDPGLGLRLIYFSYDVKMKEKGDIPEGYSVSREKKERFSLILESASTNQTSMYLCASRDTGTEQFFGPGTRLTVL.